The 5 T cell receptor beta chains listed next were all sequenced from one sample in a study of identical twins. TCRdb reanalysed the 5' RACE reads using MiXCR and keeps one entry per CDR3 protein. The profile shows about 530,000 distinct CDR3 sequences, around 20% of them singletons. These data also featured in a second study, about yellow fever vaccine responses in identical twins.

Sequenced sample: CD4+ T cells sorted from blood. These receptors were taken from a woman between 18 and 30 years old in good health.

This chain uses TRBV12-3 or TRBV12-4 with TRBJ2-1, with D perhaps matching TRBD1 or TRBD2 (5 bases each). Trimming pared 5 bases from V and 4 bases from J, leaving 18 bases between. The CDR3 consists of 16 residues. CDR3 region: CASSGATHGAYNEQFF. CDR3 nucleotide sequence: TGTGCCAGCAGTGGCGCGACCCACGGGGCGTACAATGAGCAGTTCTTC.

The chain uses TRBV11-1 and TRBJ2-4, with D perhaps TRBD2 (7 bases). CDR3 size: 19 residues. Trimming took 0 bases from V and 2 from J, leaving 20 bases between them. Germline V gene lookup returns CDR1 SGHAT and CDR2 FQDESV (reference sequence). The CDR3 DNA follows: TGTGCCAGCAGCTTAGCCCGGGGGGCCGAGGATTTTCCCAAAAACATTCAGTACTTC. Its protein is CASSLARGAEDFPKNIQYF.

This clonotype has just a few counts. V gene TRBV4-1 combines with J gene TRBJ1-4; D might be TRBD1 (6 bases). The V gene lost 3 bases and the J gene lost 3 bases, with 20 bases spanning the gap. Germline-derived CDR1 and CDR2 are MGHRA and YSYEKL. The CDR3 has 18 amino acids. The CDR3 bases are TGCGCCAGCAGCCAGGTGGACAGCCTCAGTAGGGCTAATGAAAAACTGTTTTTT. Translating it yields CASSQVDSLSRANEKLFF.

A few counts support this clonotype. This chain uses TRBV6-2 or TRBV6-3 with TRBJ1-2, with 7 bases fitting TRBD1. After removal of 6 bases from V and 5 bases from J, the junction contained 6 bases not matched to a gene. Germline V lookup: CDR1 MNHEY, CDR2 SVGEGT. The CDR3 has 13 residues. CDR3 in amino acids: CASSDRVFYGYTF. The CDR3 DNA reads TGTGCCAGCAGCGACAGGGTTTTTTATGGCTACACCTTC.

The chain employs TRBV24-1 and TRBJ1-5, with no clear D. Germline-derived CDR1 and CDR2 are KGHDR and SFDVKD. The CDR3 loop spans 15 amino acids. V shed 3 bases and J shed 4 bases, with 12 bases lying between them. The CDR3 nucleotides are TGTGCCACCAGTGATACCGGGCCGATAAATCAGCCCCAGCATTTT. It specifies CATSDTGPINQPQHF.